Each of the 27 T cell receptor beta chains below was sequenced from the same sample in a study of T cells in Graves' hyperthyroidism and ophthalmopathy. RNA transcripts yielded amplified TCR beta CDR3 regions. HTBI primers were used for first-round RT-PCR of the TCR CDR3. TCRdb ran MiXCR on the multiplex PCR reads and lists one entry per CDR3 protein. This sample has about 560,000 distinct CDR3 sequences, with around 15% found just once. Sample: blood. The receptors here all came from a woman between 18 and 29 years old with Graves' hyperthyroidism.

This clonotype was seen many times. The chain carries TRBV11-2 and TRBJ2-3; D may be TRBD2 (5 bases). The CDR3 is 15 residues long. CDR1 SGHAT and CDR2 FQNNGV come from the germline V gene. Trimming pared 5 bases from V and 2 bases from J, leaving 14 bases between. The CDR3 loop is CASSQLVSDTDTQYF. The CDR3 DNA follows: TGTGCCAGCAGCCAACTAGTTAGTGACACAGATACGCAGTATTTT.

The chain uses TRBV29-1 and TRBJ1-2, with D maybe TRBD1 (6 bases). This CDR3 region has 13 residues. Germline V gives CDR1 SQVTM, CDR2 ANQGSEA. The ends were cut back, 3 bases at V and 8 bases at J, with 16 bases in the middle. The CDR3 DNA reads TGCAGCGTTGACCGACAGGATCGGATCGGCTACACCTTC. Encoded protein: CSVDRQDRIGYTF.

This clonotype was picked up many times. The gene calls are TRBV2 and TRBJ1-6; no definite D call. CDR1 and CDR2 from the germline V gene are SNHLY and FYNNEI. The CDR3 is made up of 15 amino acids. Trimming pared 0 bases from V and 9 bases from J, leaving 12 bases between. The chain's CDR3 is CASSEAWGGRSPLHF. Written as DNA, the CDR3 is TGTGCCAGCAGTGAAGCTTGGGGAGGCCGTTCACCCCTCCACTTT.

This clonotype was detected a few times. The gene calls are TRBV6-7 and TRBJ1-3; TRBD1 might be the D (6 bases). TRBV6-7 carries the ORF label, with uncertain function. This CDR3 spans 18 amino acids. V was shortened by 0 bases and J by 2 bases, with 17 bases between the two germline ends. The CDR3 loop reads CASSYSIGAQGTGNTIYF. The CDR3 DNA is TGTGCCAGCAGTTACTCGATCGGAGCTCAGGGGACTGGAAACACCATATATTTT.

The chain couples TRBV7-9 to TRBJ1-2; 7 bases match TRBD1. The V and J ends lost 5 bases and 4 bases, in that order; junction bases with no gene match: 7. Looked up from germline, CDR1 is SEHNR and CDR2 is FQNEAQ (reference sequence). The CDR3 spans 14 residues. The CDR3 region has the DNA TGTGCCAGCAGCGCAAGGGACAGAGGCTATGGCTACACCTTC. Its translation: CASSARDRGYGYTF.

This clonotype was detected many times. J is TRBJ2-5 and V is TRBV12-3 or TRBV12-4, with 7 bases that match TRBD1. Trimming took 10 bases from V and 5 from J; bases not matched to a gene: 10. CDR3 length: 13 amino acids. This CDR3 is CATLRGGQETQYF. CDR3 in DNA: TGTGCCACCCTTAGAGGGGGCCAGGAGACCCAGTACTTC.

This clonotype was detected only once. The V and J genes are TRBV5-6 and TRBJ2-5; 9 positions match TRBD1. Trimming cost V 3 bases and J 4 bases; bases outside gene matches: 7. The germline gives CDR1 SGHDT, CDR2 YYEEEE. This CDR3 is built from 15 residues. CDR3 nucleotides: TGTGCCAGCAGCTGGGGGGACAGGGCGAGAGAGACCCAGTACTTC. Translating it yields CASSWGDRARETQYF.

The chain recombines TRBV6-1 with TRBJ1-5; tentatively, D is TRBD1 (5 bases). The V and J ends lost 0 bases and 6 bases respectively, with 6 bases between them. CDR1 and CDR2 (germline): MNHNS, SASEGT. The CDR3 length is 13 residues. The CDR3 DNA reads as TGTGCCAGCAGTGAAGCGCAGGGTCAGCCCCAGCATTTT. Protein: CASSEAQGQPQHF.

This clonotype was counted many times. The chain has TRBV7-3 and TRBJ1-1; tentative D call: TRBD1 (6 bases). The CDR3 is made up of 15 amino acids. V dropped 5 bases and J dropped 3 bases, with 16 bases sitting between them. CDR1 SGHTA and CDR2 FQGTGA come from the germline V gene. In DNA, the CDR3 is TGTGCCAGCAGCCCCCAGGGGACGGGGGACACTGAAGCTTTCTTT. The encoded protein is CASSPQGTGDTEAFF.

V and J are TRBV2 and TRBJ2-7; 8 bases align to TRBD1. The V gene's germline CDR1 is SNHLY and CDR2 FYNNEI. J gave up 7 bases and V 6 bases, and 17 bases lay outside the gene matches. The CDR3 covers 16 residues. DNA of the CDR3: TGTGCCAGCAGGCCCACCCCCGGACAGGGTTGGCATGAGCAGTACTTC. Translated: CASRPTPGQGWHEQYF. The complete variable domain, with remaining parts taken from reference TRBV2 and TRBJ2-7, reads EPEVTQTPSHQVTQMGQEVILRCVPISNHLYFYWYRQILGQKVEFLVSFYNNEISEKSEIFDDQFSVERPDGSNFTLKIRSTKLEDSAMYFCASRPTPGQGWHEQYFGPGTRLTVT.

This clonotype was seen at least ten times. The chain couples TRBV2 to TRBJ2-3; 7 nucleotides match TRBD2. Germline values: CDR1 SNHLY, CDR2 FYNNEI. V trimming: 6 bases; J trimming: 0 bases; junction bases outside the gene matches: 6. CDR3 length equals 15 residues. CDR3 DNA: TGTGCCAGCAGCCAACTAGCGACTAGCACAGATACGCAGTATTTT. Translation: CASSQLATSTDTQYF.

At least ten counts were recorded for this clonotype. DNA for the CDR3: TGTGCCAGCAGCTTAGCGGGAGGTAATTACAATGAGCAGTTCTTC. Translation: CASSLAGGNYNEQFF. The chain carries TRBV5-5 and TRBJ2-1, with 9 bases identical to TRBD2. Germline V CDR1 and CDR2: SGHKS, YYEKEE (reference sequence). This CDR3 spans 15 amino acids. With V trimmed by 2 bases and J by 4 bases, 4 bases remained unmatched.

This clonotype was counted only a few times. V is TRBV20-1 and J is TRBJ2-6; TRBD1 matches at 8 bases. V shed 5 bases and J 0 bases; nucleotides not matched to a gene: 12. The CDR3 totals 18 residues. Germline CDR1 reads DFQATT; CDR2 reads SNEGSKA (reference sequence). CDR3 DNA sequence: TGCAGTGCTTCAATAGGGACAGGCTCGAGCTCTGGGGCCAACGTCCTGACTTTC. Protein product: CSASIGTGSSSGANVLTF.

V gene TRBV12-3 or TRBV12-4 combines with J gene TRBJ1-5, with D perhaps TRBD1 (5 bases). The CDR3 contains 15 residues. The V and J ends lost 3 bases and 5 bases respectively, with 14 bases between them. CDR3 coding DNA: TGTGCCAGCAGTTTTGATGGACGGGGGTATCAGCCCCAGCATTTT. Its translation is CASSFDGRGYQPQHF.

Many counts were recorded for this clonotype. The chain joins TRBV28 to TRBJ1-1; D is undetermined. Deletions cut 6 bases from V and 7 bases from J, with 6 bases between. This CDR3 is 10 amino acids long. Germline V CDR1 and CDR2: MDHEN, SYDVKM. CDR3 in DNA: TGTGCCAGCAGAGCGGTTGAAGCTTTCTTT. This translates into CASRAVEAFF.

The chain combines TRBV4-1 with TRBJ2-7, with 8 bases identical to TRBD1. The CDR3 covers 19 residues. The V gene end was trimmed by 4 bases and the J gene end by 3 bases; junction bases not matched to a gene: 20. Germline CDR1 MGHRA, CDR2 YSYEKL. The CDR3, as DNA: TGCGCCAGCAGCCGCCGAAAGGCACCAACCGGGACAGGCGACTACGAGCAGTACTTC. This encodes CASSRRKAPTGTGDYEQYF.

This clonotype showed up many times. The rearrangement uses TRBV28 and TRBJ2-1, with a weak D call TRBD2 (6 bases). The V end lost 6 bases, the J end lost 7 bases, and 22 bases lay between the germline ends. The CDR3 is made up of 16 amino acids. Germline-derived CDR1 and CDR2 are MDHEN and SYDVKM. CDR3 DNA sequence: TGTGCCAGCAGCTCCGTGGTTGGGACTCGGGAAAATGAGCAGTTCTTC. This codes for CASSSVVGTRENEQFF.

Many counts were recorded for this clonotype. This rearrangement joins TRBV5-1 to TRBJ1-1; 8 bases map to TRBD1. Germline V gene lookup returns CDR1 SGHRS and CDR2 YFSETQ. The V gene end was trimmed by 0 bases and the J gene end by 1 base; junction bases not matched to a gene: 2. CDR3 length equals 15 residues. This chain's CDR3 is CASSLGTGRNTEAFF. The CDR3 nucleotides read TGCGCCAGCAGCTTGGGGACAGGGAGGAACACTGAAGCTTTCTTT.

This clonotype was detected ten times or more. The rearrangement uses TRBV7-2 and TRBJ2-6; D may be TRBD1 (5 bases). The CDR3 covers 16 residues. Germline V gene data show CDR1 as SGHTA and CDR2 as FQGNSA. V shed 5 bases and J shed 1 base, with 12 bases lying between them. CDR3 DNA sequence: TGTGCCAGCAGCAAAGGGGTTGGGTCTGGGGCCAACGTCCTGACTTTC. It encodes CASSKGVGSGANVLTF.

This clonotype has a handful of counts. The V and J genes are TRBV28 and TRBJ1-4; D might be TRBD1 (5 bases). This CDR3 is built from 15 residues. Germline CDR1 MDHEN, CDR2 SYDVKM. V was clipped by 5 bases and J by 3 bases, with 13 bases between them. The CDR3 DNA reads as TGTGCCAGCAGTGAGGGAGGGACGGCTAATGAAAAACTGTTTTTT. This gives the protein CASSEGGTANEKLFF. Together with reference TRBV28 and TRBJ1-4, the CDR3 gives the full variable domain: DVKVTQSSRYLVKRTGEKVFLECVQDMDHENMFWYRQDPGLGLRLIYFSYDVKMKEKGDIPEGYSVSREKKERFSLILESASTNQTSMYLCASSEGGTANEKLFFGSGTQLSVL.

This chain connects TRBV20-1 to TRBJ2-2; possibly TRBD1 or TRBD2 for D (5 bases each). The V end was cut by 1 base, the J end by 4 bases, with 10 bases between. Per germline, CDR1 DFQATT and CDR2 SNEGSKA (reference sequence). CDR3 length: 14 residues. CDR3 loop: CSARAGDRTGELFF. CDR3 nucleotides: TGCAGTGCTAGAGCCGGGGACCGCACCGGGGAGCTGTTTTTT.

The chain combines TRBV12-3 or TRBV12-4 with TRBJ2-5; 14 bases map to TRBD2. With V trimmed by 5 bases and J by 5 bases, 7 bases remained unmatched. There are 16 residues in the CDR3. CDR3 loop: CASSLGTSGGAETQYF. Here the CDR3 DNA reads TGTGCCAGCAGTCTCGGGACTAGCGGGGGCGCGGAGACCCAGTACTTC.

The table lists this clonotype with a few counts. The rearrangement joins TRBV28 to TRBJ2-5; 11 nucleotides agree with TRBD2. The CDR3 sequence is 18 residues long. Per germline, CDR1 MDHEN and CDR2 SYDVKM. Trimming at V came to 3 bases and at J to 5 bases, leaving 14 bases not matched to a gene. CDR3 DNA sequence: TGTGCCAGCAGTTTCGGACTAGCGGGTTCCCCTGGCAGGGAGACCCAGTACTTC. Protein: CASSFGLAGSPGRETQYF.

The chain uses TRBV5-1 and TRBJ1-2; TRBD1 aligns across 10 bases. Germline CDR1 and CDR2: SGHRS and YFSETQ. This CDR3 is 15 amino acids long. Unmatched junction bases numbered 7, after V lost 2 bases and J lost 6 bases. The CDR3 spells CASSLRDRGYNGYTF. The CDR3 nucleotides read TGCGCCAGCAGCTTACGGGACAGGGGTTACAATGGCTACACCTTC.

This clonotype has ten or more counts. This chain uses TRBV6-1 with TRBJ2-5; 11 bases agree with TRBD2. In germline, CDR1 is MNHNS, CDR2 SASEGT. The CDR3 is 15 residues long. The ends lost 5 bases at V and 4 bases at J; junction bases unmatched: 6. The CDR3 region has the DNA TGTGCCAGCAGTAGACTAGCGGGGCACGTAGAGACCCAGTACTTC. Its protein is CASSRLAGHVETQYF.

The chain recombines TRBV29-1 with TRBJ2-1, with D possibly matching TRBD2 (6 bases). This CDR3 is 12 amino acids long. Germline CDR1 and CDR2: SQVTM and ANQGSEA. V was pared by 7 bases and J by 3 bases, with 10 bases between. As DNA, the CDR3 is TGCAGCGCCCGGACTATCTACAATGAGCAGTTCTTC. This gives the protein CSARTIYNEQFF.

This clonotype was seen only a few times. The rearrangement links TRBV6-1 to TRBJ1-5, with 8 bases identical to TRBD1. CDR1 is MNHNS and CDR2 is SASEGT in the germline V gene. V lost 7 bases to trimming and J lost 4 bases; unmatched junction nucleotides: 3. The CDR3 runs to 13 residues. The CDR3 sequence: CASTRTGNQPQHF. DNA for the CDR3: TGTGCCAGCACCCGGACAGGGAATCAGCCCCAGCATTTT.